A selection of T cell receptor beta chains follows, all from one sample in a study of regulatory T cells in long-lasting Graves disease. TCRdb ran MiXCR on the multiplex PCR reads and lists one entry per CDR3 protein. The profile shows 500,000 to 700,000 distinct CDR3 sequences, 16% of them singletons. These data are also associated with another study on T cells in Graves' hyperthyroidism and ophthalmopathy.

The sequencing used peripheral blood mononuclear cells (PBMCs), collected at new diagnosis, from a patient treated with antithyroid drugs. These TCRs come from a woman aged 25-40 years with Graves disease. Each CDR3 is given with its conserved first and last residue. A D gene is named only where the DNA matches it firmly. Size values are once, few and many counts, or a class for expanded clones, and some rows have none.

TRBJ2-1	many	NA	TRBV6-1	TGTGCCAGCAGAAGAGCGGGACAGAGATACAATGAGCAGTTCTTC	CASRRAGQRYNEQFF
TRBJ1-1	many	NA	TRBV12-3/TRBV12-4	TGTGCCAGCACCTTACTTACGACCGGTGGCACTGAAGCTTTCTTT	CASTLLTTGGTEAFF
TRBJ2-1	NA	TRBD2	TRBV3-1	TGTGCCAGCAGCCAAGTGGAGTCTAGCGGGGCTTCGGGCAATGAGCAGTTCTTC	CASSQVESSGASGNEQFF
TRBJ2-1	few	TRBD2	TRBV5-1	TGCGCCAGCAGCGCGGGACTAGCGGGGGGGAATGAGCAGTTCTTC	CASSAGLAGGNEQFF
TRBJ2-5	many	NA	TRBV28	TGTGCCAGCAAACAGCGTCAAGAGACCCAGTACTTC	CASKQRQETQYF
TRBJ2-4	NA	NA	TRBV12-3/TRBV12-4	TGTGCCAGCAGTTTTCCTACAGGGTTAGAAAACATTCAGTACTTC	CASSFPTGLENIQYF
TRBJ2-5	many	NA	TRBV2	TGTGCCAGCCGCCGAGGGAGCGCCCAGTACTTC	CASRRGSAQYF
TRBJ1-3	NA	NA	TRBV6-5	TGTGCCAGCAGTTACTCGAATTCGATACCTGGAAACACCATATATTTT	CASSYSNSIPGNTIYF
TRBJ2-1	few	NA	TRBV5-1	TGCGCCAGCAGCTCCGAGCGGGCCCCCTACAATGAGCAGTTCTTC	CASSSERAPYNEQFF
TRBJ1-2	few	NA	TRBV7-2	TGTGCCAGCAGTCAGGTTACCAACTATGGCTACACCTTC	CASSQVTNYGYTF
TRBJ2-7	NA	TRBD1	TRBV10-1	TGCGCCAGCAGGCGACAGGGACCCGCCTACGAGCAGTACTTC	CASRRQGPAYEQYF
TRBJ2-1	many	NA	TRBV24-1	TGTGCCACCAGTGGGGAAACAAATGAGCAGTTCTTC	CATSGETNEQFF
TRBJ1-2	many	NA	TRBV6-1	TGTGCCAGCAGACAGTTACCAGATCCTGGCTACACCTTC	CASRQLPDPGYTF